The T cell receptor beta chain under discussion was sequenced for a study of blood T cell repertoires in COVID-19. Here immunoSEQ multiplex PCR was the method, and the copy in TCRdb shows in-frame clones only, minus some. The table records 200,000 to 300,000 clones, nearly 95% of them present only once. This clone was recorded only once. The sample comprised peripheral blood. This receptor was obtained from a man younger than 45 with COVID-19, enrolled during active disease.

This chain's CDR3 is CASDKLDWPNTEAFF. Here the CDR3 DNA reads TGTGCCAGCGACAAACTGGACTGGCCGAACACTGAAGCTTTCTTT. The J gene is TRBJ1-1, the V gene TRBV7-9; D gene uncertain. CDR1 is SEHNR and CDR2 is FQNEAQ in the germline V gene (reference sequence). Trimming took off 8 bases at V and 1 base at J, with 17 bases between the two ends. The CDR3 contains 15 residues.